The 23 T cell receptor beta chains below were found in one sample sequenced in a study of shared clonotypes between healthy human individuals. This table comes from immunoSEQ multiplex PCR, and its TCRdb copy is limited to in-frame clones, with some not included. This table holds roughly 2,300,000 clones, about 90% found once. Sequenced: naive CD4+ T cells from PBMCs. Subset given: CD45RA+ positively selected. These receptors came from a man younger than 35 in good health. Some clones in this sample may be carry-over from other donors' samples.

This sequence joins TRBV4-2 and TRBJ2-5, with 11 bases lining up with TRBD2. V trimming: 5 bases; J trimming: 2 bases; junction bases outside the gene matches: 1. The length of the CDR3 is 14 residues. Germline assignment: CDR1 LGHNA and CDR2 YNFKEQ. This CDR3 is CASSSSGRQETQYF. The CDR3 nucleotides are TGTGCCAGCAGCTCTAGCGGGAGGCAAGAGACCCAGTACTTC.

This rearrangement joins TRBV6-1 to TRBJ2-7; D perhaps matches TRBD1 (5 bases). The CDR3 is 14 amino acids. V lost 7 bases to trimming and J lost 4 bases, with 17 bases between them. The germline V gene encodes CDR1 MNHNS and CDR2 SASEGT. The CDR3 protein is CASTQGALFYEQYF. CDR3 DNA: TGTGCCAGCACCCAGGGTGCCTTATTTTACGAGCAGTACTTC.

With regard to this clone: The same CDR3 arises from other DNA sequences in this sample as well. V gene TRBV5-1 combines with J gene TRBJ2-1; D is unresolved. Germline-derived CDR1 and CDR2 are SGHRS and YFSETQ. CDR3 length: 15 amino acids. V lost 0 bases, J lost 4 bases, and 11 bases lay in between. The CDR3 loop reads CASSLASVSYNEQFF. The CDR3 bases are TGCGCCAGCAGCTTGGCGTCAGTTTCGTACAATGAGCAGTTCTTC.

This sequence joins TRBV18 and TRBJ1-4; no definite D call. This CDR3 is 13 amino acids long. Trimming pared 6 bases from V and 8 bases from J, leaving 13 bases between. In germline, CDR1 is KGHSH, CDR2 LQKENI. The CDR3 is CASSGSPWEKLFF. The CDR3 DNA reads TGTGCCAGCTCCGGGTCGCCTTGGGAAAAACTGTTTTTT.

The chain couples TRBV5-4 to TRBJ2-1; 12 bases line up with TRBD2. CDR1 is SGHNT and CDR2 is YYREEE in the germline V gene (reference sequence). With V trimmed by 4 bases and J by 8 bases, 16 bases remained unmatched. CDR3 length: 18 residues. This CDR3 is CASSRGTSGLGAEDEQFF. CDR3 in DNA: TGTGCCAGCAGCAGGGGGACTAGCGGGTTGGGTGCCGAGGATGAGCAGTTCTTC.

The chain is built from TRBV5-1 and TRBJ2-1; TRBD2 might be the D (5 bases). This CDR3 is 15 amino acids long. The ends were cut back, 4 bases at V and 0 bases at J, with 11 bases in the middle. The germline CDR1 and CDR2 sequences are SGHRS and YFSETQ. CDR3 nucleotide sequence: TGCGCCAGCAGCCCGACTACGAGCTCCTACAATGAGCAGTTCTTC. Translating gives CASSPTTSSYNEQFF.

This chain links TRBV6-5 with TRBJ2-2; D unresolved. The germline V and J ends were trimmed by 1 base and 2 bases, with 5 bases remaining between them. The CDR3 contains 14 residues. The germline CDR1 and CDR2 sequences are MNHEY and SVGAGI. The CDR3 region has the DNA TGTGCCAGCAGTTACTGGGATAACACCGGGGAGCTGTTTTTT. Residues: CASSYWDNTGELFF.

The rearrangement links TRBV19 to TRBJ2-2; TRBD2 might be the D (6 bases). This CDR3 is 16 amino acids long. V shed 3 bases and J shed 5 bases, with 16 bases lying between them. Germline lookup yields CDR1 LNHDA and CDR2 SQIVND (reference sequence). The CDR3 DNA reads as TGTGCCAGTAGTATCCCTCGGGACTCAATAACCGGGGAGCTGTTTTTT. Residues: CASSIPRDSITGELFF.

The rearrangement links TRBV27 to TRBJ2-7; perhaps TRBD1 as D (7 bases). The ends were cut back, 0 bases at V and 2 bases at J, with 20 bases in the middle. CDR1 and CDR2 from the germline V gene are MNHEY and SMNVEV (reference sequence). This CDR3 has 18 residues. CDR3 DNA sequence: TGTGCCAGCAGTTTATCTTTTGCGGGGCAGGGGGGCACCTACGAGCAGTACTTC. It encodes CASSLSFAGQGGTYEQYF.

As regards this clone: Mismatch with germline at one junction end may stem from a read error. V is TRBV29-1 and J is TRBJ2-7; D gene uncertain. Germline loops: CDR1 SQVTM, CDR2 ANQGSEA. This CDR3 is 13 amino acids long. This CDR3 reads CSIELSKDYEQYF. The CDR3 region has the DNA TGCAGCATTGAGCTATCGAAGGACTACGAGCAGTACTTC.

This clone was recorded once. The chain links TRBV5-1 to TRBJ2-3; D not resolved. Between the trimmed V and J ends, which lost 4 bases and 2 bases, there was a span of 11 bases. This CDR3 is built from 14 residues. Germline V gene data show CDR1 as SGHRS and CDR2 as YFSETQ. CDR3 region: CASSPLRTTDTQYF. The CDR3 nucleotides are TGCGCCAGCAGCCCTCTACGGACCACAGATACGCAGTATTTT.

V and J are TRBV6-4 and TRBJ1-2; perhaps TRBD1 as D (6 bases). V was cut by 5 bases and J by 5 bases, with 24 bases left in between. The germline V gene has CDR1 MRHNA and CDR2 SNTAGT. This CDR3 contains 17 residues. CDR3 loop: CASSPRTSQGRGYGYTF. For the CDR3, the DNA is TGTGCCAGCAGTCCGCGGACTTCCCAGGGGCGAGGGTATGGCTACACCTTC.

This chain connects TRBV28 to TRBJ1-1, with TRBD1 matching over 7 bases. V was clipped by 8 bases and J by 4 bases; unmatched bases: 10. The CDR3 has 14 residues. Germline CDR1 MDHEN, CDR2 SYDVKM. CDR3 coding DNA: TGTGCCAGCGCGCAAGGGGGCCTTGGCACTGAAGCTTTCTTT. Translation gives CASAQGGLGTEAFF. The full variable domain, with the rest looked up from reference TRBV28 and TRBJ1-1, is DVKVTQSSRYLVKRTGEKVFLECVQDMDHENMFWYRQDPGLGLRLIYFSYDVKMKEKGDIPEGYSVSREKKERFSLILESASTNQTSMYLCASAQGGLGTEAFFGQGTRLTVV.

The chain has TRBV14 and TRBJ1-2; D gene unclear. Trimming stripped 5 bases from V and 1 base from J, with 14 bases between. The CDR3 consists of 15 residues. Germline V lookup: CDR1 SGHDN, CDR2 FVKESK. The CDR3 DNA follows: TGTGCCAGCAGCAACGGTCGTCGGGATAACTATGGCTACACCTTC. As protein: CASSNGRRDNYGYTF.

CDR3 in DNA: TGTGCCAGCGTCCTTAGACTTGAGAACACTGAAGCTTTCTTT. It codes for CASVLRLENTEAFF. The gene calls are TRBV7-9 and TRBJ1-1; D is undetermined. This CDR3 spans 14 amino acids. Deletions cut 8 bases from V and 1 base from J, with 14 bases between. The germline gives CDR1 SEHNR, CDR2 FQNEAQ (reference sequence). Filled out from reference TRBV7-9 and TRBJ1-1, the complete variable domain reads DTGVSQNPRHKITKRGQNVTFRCDPISEHNRLYWYRQTLGQGPEFLTYFQNEAQLEKSRLLSDRFSAERPKGSFSTLEIQRTEQGDSAMYLCASVLRLENTEAFFGQGTRLTVV.

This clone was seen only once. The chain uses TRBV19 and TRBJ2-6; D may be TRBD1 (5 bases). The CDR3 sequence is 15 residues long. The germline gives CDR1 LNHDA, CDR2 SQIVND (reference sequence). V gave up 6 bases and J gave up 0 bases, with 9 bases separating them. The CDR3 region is CASRTVSSGANVLTF. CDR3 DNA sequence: TGTGCCAGTAGGACAGTTAGCTCTGGGGCCAACGTCCTGACTTTC.

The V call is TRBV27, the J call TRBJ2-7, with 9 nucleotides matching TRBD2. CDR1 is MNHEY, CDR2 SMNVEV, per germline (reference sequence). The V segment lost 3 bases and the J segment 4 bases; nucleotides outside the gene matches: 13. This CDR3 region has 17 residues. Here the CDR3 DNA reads TGTGCCAGCAGTTTCAGGGGTAGCGGGAGTATCGCGTACGAGCAGTACTTC. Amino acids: CASSFRGSGSIAYEQYF.

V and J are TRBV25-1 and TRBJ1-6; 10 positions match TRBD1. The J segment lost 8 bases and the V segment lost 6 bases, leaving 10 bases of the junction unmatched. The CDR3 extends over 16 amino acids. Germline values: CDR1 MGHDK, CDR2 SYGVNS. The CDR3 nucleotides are TGTGCCAGCAGCCAAATACCCGGGACAGGGGATTCACCCCTCCACTTT. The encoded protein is CASSQIPGTGDSPLHF.

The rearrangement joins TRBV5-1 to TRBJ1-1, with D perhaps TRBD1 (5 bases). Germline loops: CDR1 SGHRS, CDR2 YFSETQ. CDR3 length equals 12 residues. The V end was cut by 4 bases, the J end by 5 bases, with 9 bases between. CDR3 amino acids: CASSRDETEAFF. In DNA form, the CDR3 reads TGCGCCAGCAGCAGGGACGAGACTGAAGCTTTCTTT.

CDR3 residues: CASSAGSGLNEKLFF. The DNA of the CDR3 is TGTGCCAGCAGCGCGGGGTCGGGGTTAAATGAAAAACTGTTTTTT. The chain combines TRBV7-3 with TRBJ1-4; D not certain. Trimming cost V 5 bases and J 5 bases, with 15 bases left between them. The CDR3 is 15 amino acids. Germline lookup yields CDR1 SGHTA and CDR2 FQGTGA.

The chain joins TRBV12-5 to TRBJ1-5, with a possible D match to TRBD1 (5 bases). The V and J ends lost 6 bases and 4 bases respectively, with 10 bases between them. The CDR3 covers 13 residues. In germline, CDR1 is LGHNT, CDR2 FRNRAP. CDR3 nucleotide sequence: TGTGCTAGTGGCCTGGGGGAGAATCAGCCCCAGCATTTT. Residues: CASGLGENQPQHF. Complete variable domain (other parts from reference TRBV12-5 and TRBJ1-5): DARVTQTPRHKVTEMGQEVTMRCQPILGHNTVFWYRQTMMQGLELLAYFRNRAPLDDSGMPKDRFSAEMPDATLATLKIQPSEPRDSAVYFCASGLGENQPQHFGDGTRLSIL.

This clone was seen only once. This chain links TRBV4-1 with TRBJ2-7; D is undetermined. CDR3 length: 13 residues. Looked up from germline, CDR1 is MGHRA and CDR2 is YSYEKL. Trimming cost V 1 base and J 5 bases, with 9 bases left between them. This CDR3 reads CASSQVAFDEQYF. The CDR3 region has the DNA TGCGCCAGCAGCCAAGTGGCGTTCGACGAGCAGTACTTC.

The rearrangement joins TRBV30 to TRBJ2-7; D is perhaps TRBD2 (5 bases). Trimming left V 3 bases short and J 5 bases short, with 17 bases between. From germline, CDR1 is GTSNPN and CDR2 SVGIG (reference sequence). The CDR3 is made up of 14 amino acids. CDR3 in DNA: TGTGCCTGGAGGGTCCCCGGGGTAAGGGACGAGCAGTACTTC. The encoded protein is CAWRVPGVRDEQYF.